The clone carrying this T cell receptor beta chain occurred a few times. Its antigen is currently unknown. The data belong to a study of T-cell memory formation after mild COVID-19. Whole-study findings and limits: The study found balanced CD4/CD8 in clones contracting day 15 to 85 and a CD4+ lean in later expanders. That cross-reactive memory joined was suggested by some responding clones appearing in pre-infection memory. The study found contracting CD4+ clones mainly in CM and EM and contracting CD8+ clones in EMRA. Second-wave clones with a day 37 peak had unconfirmed SARS-CoV-2 specificity.

In TCRdb, the 5' RACE reads were re-called with MiXCR into one record per CDR3 protein. The sample yields 470,000 or so distinct CDR3 sequences, about 20% seen once. Germline CDR1 and CDR2: DFQATT and SNEGSKA (reference sequence). V shed 6 bases and J shed 2 bases, with 13 bases lying between them. The CDR3 spans 13 residues. The clonotype originates from an adult woman who had mild COVID-19 (a few samples of this study predate the infection). Cell type and time point are not known. The chain combines TRBV20-1 with TRBJ1-2; the D is unclear. Source material: PBMCs or a T cell subset sorted from them (not recorded which). Here the CDR3 DNA reads TGCAGTGCCTGGGGAGGAAAGAACTATGGCTACACCTTC. It specifies CSAWGGKNYGYTF.